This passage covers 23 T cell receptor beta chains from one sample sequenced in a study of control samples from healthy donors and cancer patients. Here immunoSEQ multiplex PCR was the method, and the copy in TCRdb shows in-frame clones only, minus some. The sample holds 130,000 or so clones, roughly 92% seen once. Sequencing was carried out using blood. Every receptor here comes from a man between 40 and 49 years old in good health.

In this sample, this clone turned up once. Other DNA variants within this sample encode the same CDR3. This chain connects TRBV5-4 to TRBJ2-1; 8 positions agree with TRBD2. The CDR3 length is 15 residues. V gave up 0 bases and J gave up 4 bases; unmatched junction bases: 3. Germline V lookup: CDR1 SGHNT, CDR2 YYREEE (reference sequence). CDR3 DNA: TGTGCCAGCAGCTTGGTCGGGGGGGGTTACAATGAGCAGTTCTTC. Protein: CASSLVGGGYNEQFF.

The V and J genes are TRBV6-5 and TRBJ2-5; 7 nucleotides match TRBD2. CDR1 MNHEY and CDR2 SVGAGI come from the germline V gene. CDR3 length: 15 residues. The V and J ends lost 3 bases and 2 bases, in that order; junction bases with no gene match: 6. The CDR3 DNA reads TGTGCCAGCAGTTATGAGCTGGGGGGGCAAGAGACCCAGTACTTC. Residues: CASSYELGGQETQYF.

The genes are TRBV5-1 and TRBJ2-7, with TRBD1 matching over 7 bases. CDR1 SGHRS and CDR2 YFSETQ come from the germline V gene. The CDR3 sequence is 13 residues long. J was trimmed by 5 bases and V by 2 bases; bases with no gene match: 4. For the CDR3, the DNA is TGCGCCAGCAGCTTAGGGACAGACCACGAGCAGTACTTC. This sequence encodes CASSLGTDHEQYF.

In DNA, the CDR3 is TGTGCCAGCAGCTCGAGCCAGCCCTCCTATGGCTACACCTTC. Translated, it gives CASSSSQPSYGYTF. The chain uses TRBV9 and TRBJ1-2, with unresolved D. There are 14 residues in the CDR3. CDR1 and CDR2 from the germline V gene are SGDLS and YYNGEE. Trimming shortened V by 4 bases and J by 4 bases, and 14 bases separated the two germline ends.

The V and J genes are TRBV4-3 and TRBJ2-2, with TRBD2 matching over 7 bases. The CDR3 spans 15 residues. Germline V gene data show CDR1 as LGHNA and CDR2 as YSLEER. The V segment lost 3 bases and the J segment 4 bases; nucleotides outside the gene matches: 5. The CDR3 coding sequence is TGCGCCAGCAGCCAGCGGCGCGGGAGCACCGGGGAGCTGTTTTTT. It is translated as CASSQRRGSTGELFF.

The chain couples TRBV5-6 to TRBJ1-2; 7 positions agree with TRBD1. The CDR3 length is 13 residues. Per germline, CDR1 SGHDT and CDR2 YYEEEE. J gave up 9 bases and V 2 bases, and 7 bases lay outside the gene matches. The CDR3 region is CASSLNRGVRYTF. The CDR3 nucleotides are TGTGCCAGCAGCTTAAACAGGGGTGTGCGCTACACCTTC.

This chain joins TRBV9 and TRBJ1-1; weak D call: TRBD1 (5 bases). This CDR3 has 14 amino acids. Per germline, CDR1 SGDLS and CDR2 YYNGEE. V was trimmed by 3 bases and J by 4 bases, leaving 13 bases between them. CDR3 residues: CASSAVTGVTEAFF. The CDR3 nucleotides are TGTGCCAGCAGCGCGGTCACGGGGGTCACTGAAGCTTTCTTT.

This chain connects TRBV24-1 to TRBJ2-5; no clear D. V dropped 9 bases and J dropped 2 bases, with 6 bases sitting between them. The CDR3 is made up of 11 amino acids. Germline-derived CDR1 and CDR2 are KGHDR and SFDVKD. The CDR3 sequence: CATSQQETQYF. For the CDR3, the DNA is TGTGCCACCTCCCAGCAAGAGACCCAGTACTTC.

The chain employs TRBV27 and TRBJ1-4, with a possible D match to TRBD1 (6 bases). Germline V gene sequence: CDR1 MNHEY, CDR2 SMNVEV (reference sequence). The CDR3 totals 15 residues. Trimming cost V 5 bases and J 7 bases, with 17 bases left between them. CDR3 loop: CASSIFTGSAEKLFF. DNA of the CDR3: TGTGCCAGCAGTATTTTTACAGGGTCGGCTGAAAAACTGTTTTTT.

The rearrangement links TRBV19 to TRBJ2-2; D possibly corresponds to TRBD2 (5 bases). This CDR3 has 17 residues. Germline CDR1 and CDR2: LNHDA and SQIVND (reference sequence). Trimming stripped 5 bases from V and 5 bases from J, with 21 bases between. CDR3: CASSPELVRARTGELFF. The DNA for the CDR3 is TGTGCCAGTAGTCCCGAGCTGGTGAGGGCTAGAACCGGGGAGCTGTTTTTT.

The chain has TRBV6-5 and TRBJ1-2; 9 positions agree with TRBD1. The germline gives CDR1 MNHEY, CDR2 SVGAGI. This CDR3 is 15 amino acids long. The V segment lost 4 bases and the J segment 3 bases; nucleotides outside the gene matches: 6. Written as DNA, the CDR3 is TGTGCCAGCAGTTTTTCCGGGACAGGGCACTATGGCTACACCTTC. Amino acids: CASSFSGTGHYGYTF.

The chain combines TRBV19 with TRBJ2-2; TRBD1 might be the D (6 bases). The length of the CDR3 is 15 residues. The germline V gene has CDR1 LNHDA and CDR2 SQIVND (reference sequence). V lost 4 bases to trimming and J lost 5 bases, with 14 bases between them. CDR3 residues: CASSKYRVSTGELFF. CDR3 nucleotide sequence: TGTGCCAGTAGTAAATACAGGGTGTCTACCGGGGAGCTGTTTTTT.

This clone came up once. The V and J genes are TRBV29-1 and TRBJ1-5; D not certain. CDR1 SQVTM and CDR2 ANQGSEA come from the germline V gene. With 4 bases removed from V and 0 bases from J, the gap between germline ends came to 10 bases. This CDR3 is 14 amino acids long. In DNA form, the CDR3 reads TGCAGCGTTGTAATGGGAAATAGCAATCAGCCCCAGCATTTT. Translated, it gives CSVVMGNSNQPQHF.

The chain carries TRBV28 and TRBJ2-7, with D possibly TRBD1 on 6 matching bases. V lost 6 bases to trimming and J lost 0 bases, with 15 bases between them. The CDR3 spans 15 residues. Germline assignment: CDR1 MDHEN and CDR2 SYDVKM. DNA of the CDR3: TGTGCCAGCAGCCCTAGACAGGACCACTCCTACGAGCAGTACTTC. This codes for CASSPRQDHSYEQYF.

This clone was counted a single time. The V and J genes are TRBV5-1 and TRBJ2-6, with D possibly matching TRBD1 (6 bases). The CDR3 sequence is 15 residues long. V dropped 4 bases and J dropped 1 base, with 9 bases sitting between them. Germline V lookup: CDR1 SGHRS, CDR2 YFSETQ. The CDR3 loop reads CASSPQGSGANVLTF. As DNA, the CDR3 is TGCGCCAGCAGCCCTCAGGGGTCTGGGGCCAACGTCCTGACTTTC.

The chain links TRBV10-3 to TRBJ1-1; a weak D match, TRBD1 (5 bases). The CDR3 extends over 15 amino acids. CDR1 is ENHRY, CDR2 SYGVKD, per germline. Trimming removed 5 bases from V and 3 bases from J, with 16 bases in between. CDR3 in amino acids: CAISKTVIGDTEAFF. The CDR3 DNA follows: TGTGCCATCAGTAAGACAGTTATAGGTGACACTGAAGCTTTCTTT.

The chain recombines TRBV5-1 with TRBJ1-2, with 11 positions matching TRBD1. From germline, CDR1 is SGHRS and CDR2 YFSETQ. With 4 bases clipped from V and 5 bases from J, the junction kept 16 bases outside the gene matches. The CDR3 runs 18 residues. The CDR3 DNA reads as TGCGCCAGCAGCCCCGGCGGACAGGGGGCGCGGATGAGGTATGGCTACACCTTC. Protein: CASSPGGQGARMRYGYTF.

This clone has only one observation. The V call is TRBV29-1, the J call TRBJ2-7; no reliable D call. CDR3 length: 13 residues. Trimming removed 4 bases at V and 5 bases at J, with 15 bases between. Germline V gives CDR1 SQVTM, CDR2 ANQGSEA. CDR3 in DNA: TGCAGCGTTGCAGGACGGCTTATCCACGAGCAGTACTTC. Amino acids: CSVAGRLIHEQYF.

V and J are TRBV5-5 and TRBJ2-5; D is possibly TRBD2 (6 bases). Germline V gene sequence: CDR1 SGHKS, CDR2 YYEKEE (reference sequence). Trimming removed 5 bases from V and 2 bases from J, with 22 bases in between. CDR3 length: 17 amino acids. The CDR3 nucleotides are TGTGCCAGCAGTATCGGGCCCACCGGAGGGGTACAAGAGACCCAGTACTTC. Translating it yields CASSIGPTGGVQETQYF.

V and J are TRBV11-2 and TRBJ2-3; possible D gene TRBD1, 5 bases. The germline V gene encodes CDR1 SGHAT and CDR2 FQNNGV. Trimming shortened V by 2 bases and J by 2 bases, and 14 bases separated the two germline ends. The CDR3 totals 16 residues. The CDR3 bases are TGTGCCAGCAGCTTATGGGGCAGGGAACTCACAGATACGCAGTATTTT. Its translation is CASSLWGRELTDTQYF.

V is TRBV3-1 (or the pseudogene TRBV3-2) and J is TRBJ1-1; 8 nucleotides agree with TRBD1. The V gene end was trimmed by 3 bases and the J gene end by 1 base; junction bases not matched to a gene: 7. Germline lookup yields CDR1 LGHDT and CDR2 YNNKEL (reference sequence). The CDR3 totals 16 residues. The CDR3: CASSQNPGQANTEAFF. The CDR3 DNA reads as TGTGCCAGCAGCCAGAATCCGGGACAGGCGAACACTGAAGCTTTCTTT.

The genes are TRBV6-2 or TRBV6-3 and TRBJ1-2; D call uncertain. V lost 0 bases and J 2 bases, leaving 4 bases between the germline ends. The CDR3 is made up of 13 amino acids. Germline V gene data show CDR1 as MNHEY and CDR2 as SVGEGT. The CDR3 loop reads CASSYSGNYGYTF. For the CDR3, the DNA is TGTGCCAGCAGTTACTCGGGAAACTATGGCTACACCTTC.

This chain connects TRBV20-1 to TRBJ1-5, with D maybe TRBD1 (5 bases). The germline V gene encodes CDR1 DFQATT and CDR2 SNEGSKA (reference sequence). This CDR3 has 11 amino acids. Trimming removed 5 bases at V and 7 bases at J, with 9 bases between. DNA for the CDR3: TGCAGTGCTGGGAGGGGCCAGCCCCAGCATTTT. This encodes CSAGRGQPQHF.